The rows below give T cell receptor beta chains drawn from one sample of a study of T cell responses to AZD1222 COVID-19 vaccine. Sequencing was performed with immunoSEQ multiplex PCR; in TCRdb, only in-frame clones are kept and a portion is missing. The sample records fewer than 150,000 clones, 80% to 90% being singletons. The input for sequencing was peripheral blood, taken on day 0 of AZD1222 vaccination. These receptor sequences come from an adult in good health. CDR3s include the opening cysteine and the closing phenylalanine or tryptophan. A D gene is named only where the DNA matches it firmly. The size entry is marked missing in some rows and otherwise reads once, few, many or a size class.

D	V	J	size	CDR3	DNA
-	TRBV6-5	TRBJ1-1	-	CASSSHGSGAHSEAFF	TGTGCCAGCAGTTCCCATGGATCGGGGGCGCATTCTGAAGCTTTCTTT
TRBD1	TRBV6-6	TRBJ1-6	once	CASSSRQGDSPLHF	TGTGCCAGCAGTTCCAGACAGGGGGATTCACCCCTCCACTTT
-	TRBV7-9	TRBJ2-7	-	CASKGTLTYEQYF	TGTGCCAGCAAGGGGACACTGACCTACGAGCAGTACTTC
-	TRBV9	TRBJ1-2	-	CASSVALVNYGYTF	TGTGCCAGCAGCGTAGCGCTCGTTAACTATGGCTACACCTTC
-	TRBV7-8	TRBJ1-1	-	CASSLRSGLDTEAFF	TGTGCCAGCAGCTTAAGGTCCGGCTTGGACACTGAAGCTTTCTTT
-	TRBV2	TRBJ1-5	-	CASRARGNNQPQHF	TGTGCCAGCAGAGCCCGGGGGAACAATCAGCCCCAGCATTTT
-	TRBV19	TRBJ1-2	-	CASSIIQGPGRAGYTF	TGTGCCAGTAGTATTATTCAAGGACCGGGGCGGGCTGGCTACACCTTC
TRBD2	TRBV29-1	TRBJ2-1	-	CSVGLAEQFF	TGCAGCGTTGGACTAGCTGAGCAGTTCTTC
TRBD2	TRBV5-4	TRBJ2-5	-	CASSLSSGVLETQYF	TGTGCCAGCAGCTTGTCTAGCGGGGTCTTAGAGACCCAGTACTTC
-	TRBV27	TRBJ2-2	-	CASSWGTGELFF	TGTGCCAGCAGTTGGGGGACCGGGGAGCTGTTTTTT
TRBD2	TRBV29-1	TRBJ2-3	-	CSVGGLAGGATDTQYF	TGCAGCGTTGGAGGACTAGCGGGAGGTGCCACAGATACGCAGTATTTT
-	TRBV7-2	TRBJ1-2	-	CASSLYDTNYGYTF	TGTGCCAGCAGCTTATACGACACCAACTATGGCTACACCTTC
-	TRBV4-3	TRBJ2-2	-	CASSLRTVIPGELFF	TGCGCCAGCAGCCTCCGGACAGTAATCCCCGGGGAGCTGTTTTTT
-	TRBV4-3	TRBJ1-4	-	CASSPRLPSYESEKLFF	TGCGCCAGCAGCCCTCGTCTCCCATCATACGAATCTGAAAAACTGTTTTTT
-	TRBV6-5	TRBJ1-2	-	CASSTERWGYGYTF	TGTGCCAGCAGTACAGAACGGTGGGGCTATGGCTACACCTTC
-	TRBV7-2	TRBJ1-1	-	CASSLVTSGRAFF	TGTGCCAGCAGCTTAGTGACCTCCGGCCGGGCTTTCTTT
-	TRBV7-8	TRBJ2-7	-	CASSNNRLYEQYF	TGTGCCAGCAGCAATAACAGGCTCTACGAGCAGTACTTC
TRBD1	TRBV6-2/TRBV6-3	TRBJ1-4	-	CASSKEDRGNEKLFF	TGTGCCAGCAGTAAAGAGGACAGGGGAAATGAAAAACTGTTTTTT
-	TRBV2	TRBJ1-3	-	CASSEGNTIYF	TGTGCCAGCAGTGAAGGAAACACCATATATTTT
TRBD1	TRBV5-1	TRBJ2-7	-	CASSHNRAGGSYEQYF	TGCGCCAGCAGCCACAATCGGGCAGGGGGATCCTACGAGCAGTACTTC
-	TRBV6-2/TRBV6-3	TRBJ1-6	-	CASSLDSLSYNSPLHF	TGTGCCAGCAGCCTCGACAGTCTTTCCTATAATTCACCCCTCCACTTT
TRBD1	TRBV28	TRBJ1-1	-	CASSLPGQGANTEAFF	TGTGCCAGCAGCCTCCCCGGACAGGGAGCGAACACTGAAGCTTTCTTT
-	TRBV5-1	TRBJ2-7	-	CASSAPGSYEQYF	TGCGCCAGCAGCGCCCCGGGGAGTTACGAGCAGTACTTC
TRBD1	TRBV9	TRBJ1-3	-	CASSSGATGRLTGNTIYF	TGTGCCAGCAGCTCGGGGGCGACAGGGAGATTAACTGGAAACACCATATATTTT